One and the same sample provided the 13 T cell receptor beta chains below, sequenced in a study of regulatory T cells in long-lasting Graves disease (TCRdb year 2021). Libraries were constructed by multiplex PCR. The data were produced on an Illumina HiSeq 4000. iRepertoire HTBI primers and Arm-PCR amplification of CDR3 regions were used to construct TCR beta libraries. TCRdb's own reprocessing of the public reads used fastp at Q25 and MiXCR and kept productive beta chains. For every CDR3 protein sequence, its rows merge into one entry that carries the most common genes and DNA. Across this sample there are 380,000 or so distinct CDR3 sequences, with roughly 17% seen only once. 20% to 25% of the sample rests with the top ten. The time point tag for this specimen amounts to: newly diagnosed GD, antithyroid drugs for less than 3 months. For both TCR sequencing and RNA sequencing, RNA was extracted from PBMCs in TRIzol.

Another study also made use of these data, one on T cells in Graves' hyperthyroidism and ophthalmopathy.

Specimen: peripheral blood mononuclear cells (PBMCs), collected at new diagnosis, from a patient treated with antithyroid drugs. Source of these receptors: a woman younger than 35 with Graves disease. Donor details come from another sample of the same person, matched by shared clones.

There are many counts of this clonotype. The V call is TRBV7-8, the J call TRBJ2-5; 9 bases line up with TRBD2. There are 14 residues in the CDR3. The V gene end was trimmed by 0 bases and the J gene end by 8 bases; junction bases not matched to a gene: 4. Germline assignment: CDR1 SGHVS and CDR2 FQNEAQ. The CDR3 loop reads CASSLANSGSTQYF. The CDR3 DNA sequence: TGTGCCAGCAGCTTAGCGAATAGCGGGAGTACCCAGTACTTC.

Many counts were recorded for this clonotype. The chain is built from TRBV10-2 and TRBJ1-1, with a tentative D call TRBD1 (5 bases). V was shortened by 6 bases and J by 0 bases, with 11 bases between the two germline ends. Germline CDR1 reads WSHSY; CDR2 reads SAAADI. The CDR3 extends over 14 amino acids. The CDR3, as DNA: TGCGCCAGCAGAGGGACGGCGATGAACACTGAAGCTTTCTTT. Protein product: CASRGTAMNTEAFF.

This clonotype was observed many times. The chain links TRBV11-2 to TRBJ1-1; D unclear. CDR1 SGHAT and CDR2 FQNNGV come from the germline V gene. This CDR3 has 12 amino acids. Trimming took 5 bases from V and 3 from J, leaving 7 bases between them. The CDR3 region is CASSPEYTEAFF. The CDR3, as DNA: TGTGCCAGCAGCCCCGAGTACACTGAAGCTTTCTTT.

There are many counts of this clonotype. V gene TRBV11-2 combines with J gene TRBJ2-1; no clear D. Germline CDR1 is SGHAT and CDR2 is FQNNGV. V was pared by 2 bases and J by 10 bases, with 9 bases between. The CDR3 is made up of 12 amino acids. The DNA of the CDR3 is TGTGCCAGCAGCTTAACGGGTCAAGAGCAGTTCTTC. Its protein product is CASSLTGQEQFF.

This clonotype was seen many times. The rearrangement joins TRBV28 to TRBJ2-5; weak D call: TRBD2 (7 bases). V was pared by 6 bases and J by 4 bases, with 15 bases between. Germline V CDR1 and CDR2: MDHEN, SYDVKM. This CDR3 region has 14 residues. CDR3 amino acids: CASSRRGGAETQYF. The CDR3 bases are TGTGCCAGCAGCCGGAGGGGGGGCGCAGAGACCCAGTACTTC.

This clonotype was counted at least ten times. This sequence joins TRBV18 and TRBJ1-1; D not certain. There are 11 residues in the CDR3. Germline CDR1 KGHSH, CDR2 LQKENI. V gave up 2 bases and J gave up 6 bases, with 4 bases separating them. The CDR3 region is CASSPTPEAFF. CDR3 nucleotides: TGTGCCAGCTCACCAACGCCTGAAGCTTTCTTT.

This clonotype was seen at least ten times. V is TRBV29-1 and J is TRBJ2-2; 9 nucleotides align to TRBD1. V was clipped by 8 bases and J by 3 bases; unmatched bases: 7. The CDR3 spans 14 residues. From germline, CDR1 is SQVTM and CDR2 ANQGSEA. CDR3 loop: CSSLDRGDTGELFF. The CDR3 region has the DNA TGCAGCTCATTGGACAGGGGAGACACCGGGGAGCTGTTTTTT.

This clonotype has ten or more counts. This chain links TRBV2 with TRBJ2-2; unclear D gene. CDR3 length: 14 amino acids. Germline V gives CDR1 SNHLY, CDR2 FYNNEI. The germline V and J ends were trimmed by 9 bases and 3 bases, with 14 bases remaining between them. CDR3 coding DNA: TGTGCCAGTTCTTTAAAACGTGACACCGGGGAGCTGTTTTTT. Encoded protein: CASSLKRDTGELFF.

J is TRBJ1-6 and V is TRBV5-1, with D unclear. The CDR3 covers 13 residues. Trimming stripped 0 bases from V and 9 bases from J, with 7 bases between. CDR1 and CDR2 from the germline V gene are SGHRS and YFSETQ. The CDR3 DNA follows: TGCGCCAGCAGCTTGGGGGAAAGTTCACCCCTCCACTTT. Translation: CASSLGESSPLHF.

This clonotype was detected many times. The gene calls are TRBV7-8 and TRBJ1-6; the D gene is possibly TRBD1 (5 bases). This CDR3 has 13 amino acids. The germline CDR1 and CDR2 sequences are SGHVS and FQNEAQ. Trimming stripped 1 base from V and 8 bases from J, with 6 bases between. CDR3 nucleotides: TGTGCCAGCAGCTTAGTAGGGGATTCACCCCTCCACTTT. Protein product: CASSLVGDSPLHF.

This clonotype was seen repeatedly, ten times or more. The DNA of the CDR3 is TGTGCCAGCAGCTTACAGGGCGGCAGCGGGGCCACAGATACGCAGTATTTT. This encodes CASSLQGGSGATDTQYF. V and J are TRBV7-9 and TRBJ2-3; TRBD2 aligns across 7 bases. CDR1 and CDR2 from the germline V gene are SEHNR and FQNEAQ (reference sequence). The V segment lost 2 bases and the J segment 2 bases; nucleotides outside the gene matches: 10. This CDR3 region has 17 residues.

This rearrangement joins TRBV6-5 to TRBJ1-5; D might be TRBD1 (6 bases). CDR3 size: 17 residues. CDR1 and CDR2 from the germline V gene are MNHEY and SVGAGI. V was clipped by 2 bases and J by 0 bases, with 14 bases between them. CDR3 DNA: TGTGCCAGCAGTTACGAGCAGGGGTCTATTAGCAATCAGCCCCAGCATTTT. As protein: CASSYEQGSISNQPQHF.

This clonotype has ten or more counts. The rearrangement joins TRBV6-5 to TRBJ2-7; D possibly corresponds to TRBD2 (5 bases). Trimming pared 2 bases from V and 0 bases from J, leaving 14 bases between. The CDR3 is made up of 16 amino acids. Germline values: CDR1 MNHEY, CDR2 SVGAGI. CDR3 in amino acids: CASSYTLALSSYEQYF. In nucleotides, the CDR3 is TGTGCCAGCAGTTACACTCTAGCTCTCAGCTCCTACGAGCAGTACTTC.